These T cell receptor beta chains were read from a single sample in a study of T cells after yellow fever vaccination. TCRdb reanalysed the 5' RACE reads using MiXCR and keeps one entry per CDR3 protein. The sample consists of over 250,000 distinct CDR3 sequences, over 4% of them appearing once. Sequencing was performed on PBMCs, taken 5 days after the yellow fever booster vaccination. Receptor source: a young man who received the YFV17D yellow fever vaccine. The CDR3 runs from the conserved cysteine through the conserved F or W. D genes are given only for firm matches. Not all rows give a size; the values are once, few, many and, for expanded clones, a class.

d_call	v_call	clone_size	j_call	cdr3_nt	cdr3_aa
TRBD1	TRBV4-3	many	TRBJ1-5	TGCGCCAGCAGCCAAGGCGACAGGGGGGGACCCCAGCATTTT	CASSQGDRGGPQHF
NA	TRBV20-1	NA	TRBJ2-1	TGCAGTGCTAGCGTCTCCAATGAGCAGTTCTTC	CSASVSNEQFF
TRBD1	TRBV6-2/TRBV6-3	many	TRBJ2-1	TGTGCCAGCAGTTTCCCCAACAGGGGGAATGAGCAGTTCTTC	CASSFPNRGNEQFF
NA	TRBV12-3/TRBV12-4	few	TRBJ1-2	TGTGCCAGCAGTTCAAACAGGGATGGCTACACCTTC	CASSSNRDGYTF
NA	TRBV12-3/TRBV12-4	few	TRBJ1-5	TGTGCCAGCAGGCCGGACCGTAATCAGCCCCAGCATTTT	CASRPDRNQPQHF
NA	TRBV7-9	NA	TRBJ2-5	TGTGCCAGCAGCTTATCCGGCTCCACGGAGACCCAGTACTTC	CASSLSGSTETQYF
NA	TRBV5-4	few	TRBJ2-2	TGTGCCAGCAGCAGTACGGGCGGCGAGGAGCTGTTTTTT	CASSSTGGEELFF
NA	TRBV10-3	NA	TRBJ2-7	TGTGCCATCAGAGCCACGGCCTACGAGCAGTACTTC	CAIRATAYEQYF
NA	TRBV6-6	NA	TRBJ1-5	TGTGCCAGCAGTTACTCAGTTCTCAGTCAGCCCCAGCATTTT	CASSYSVLSQPQHF
TRBD1	TRBV5-1	few	TRBJ1-2	TGCGCCAGCAGCCCGGCGGGGACAGGGGAGCGGGGCTACACCTTC	CASSPAGTGERGYTF
NA	TRBV4-2	NA	TRBJ2-7	TGTGCCAGCAGCCAAGTCGTTACTGGCGAGCAGTACTTC	CASSQVVTGEQYF
TRBD1	TRBV5-1	few	TRBJ2-7	TGCGCCAGCAGCGGCCGGGACAGGGTCTACGAGCAGTACTTC	CASSGRDRVYEQYF
TRBD2	TRBV10-3	few	TRBJ2-7	TGTGCCATCAGTGAGACTAGCGGGGGGGGAGCCTCCGAGCAGTACTTC	CAISETSGGGASEQYF
NA	TRBV20-1	NA	TRBJ1-2	TGCAGTGCTAGGCCGGCAGAGACTAACTATGGCTACACCTTC	CSARPAETNYGYTF
NA	TRBV6-5	NA	TRBJ2-2	TGTGCCACTGCGATGGGGAGGTACCAAGCCGGGGAGCTGTTTTTT	CATAMGRYQAGELFF
NA	TRBV7-2	few	TRBJ2-1	TGTGCCAGCAGCCGAGGGACAAAAGGCAATGAGCAGTTCTTC	CASSRGTKGNEQFF
NA	TRBV20-1	few	TRBJ1-2	TGCAGTGCTACGGAGGGGGGGAGGTATTATGGCTACACCTTC	CSATEGGRYYGYTF
NA	TRBV5-1	many	TRBJ2-5	TGCGCCAGCAGCCCCCAGTCCAGGGAGATGGAGACCCAGTACTTC	CASSPQSREMETQYF
TRBD2	TRBV4-1	NA	TRBJ2-1	TGCGCCAGCAGCTTTAGTGGGAGCGGGGGGTCCAACAATGAGCAGTTCTTC	CASSFSGSGGSNNEQFF
TRBD1	TRBV12-3/TRBV12-4	NA	TRBJ1-6	TGTGCCAGCAGTTCCGGACAGGGGAATCATTCACCCCTCCACTTT	CASSSGQGNHSPLHF
NA	TRBV6-2/TRBV6-3	many	TRBJ1-1	TGTGCCAGCAGTTGGGACGGGCTGGGCACTGAAGCTTTCTTT	CASSWDGLGTEAFF
NA	TRBV5-6	NA	TRBJ1-1	TGTGCCAGCAGCTTTATAGGCGGCCCGAACACTGAAGCTTTCTTT	CASSFIGGPNTEAFF
NA	TRBV20-1	few	TRBJ1-2	TGCAGTGCTAGAGAGGGGGCTGGCTATGGCTACACCTTC	CSAREGAGYGYTF
NA	TRBV4-3	few	TRBJ2-5	TGCGCCAGCAGCCAAGATAGGCGACTACAAGAGACCCAGTACTTC	CASSQDRRLQETQYF
TRBD2	TRBV6-5	few	TRBJ2-2	TGTGCCAGCAGACGACTAGCGGGGGGCGGGAAGGCCGGGGAGCTGTTTTTT	CASRRLAGGGKAGELFF
NA	TRBV20-1	few	TRBJ2-7	TGCAGTGCCAGGGGCGGGACTGTAGAGCAGTACTTC	CSARGGTVEQYF
NA	TRBV7-2	many	TRBJ1-1	TGTGCCAGCAGCCCCCGGCCGAACACTGAAGCTTTCTTT	CASSPRPNTEAFF
TRBD1	TRBV23-1	NA	TRBJ2-3	TGCGCCAGCAGTCAACAGGACAGGGCAGGTCGCACAGATACGCAGTATTTT	CASSQQDRAGRTDTQYF
NA	TRBV5-4	many	TRBJ1-1	TGTGCCAGCAGCTTGATGTTGGGACCGACGAACACTGAAGCTTTCTTT	CASSLMLGPTNTEAFF
NA	TRBV12-3/TRBV12-4	few	TRBJ2-7	TGTGCCAGCAGTCTCTCCTCAGTCTCCTACGAGCAGTACTTC	CASSLSSVSYEQYF
NA	TRBV20-1	few	TRBJ1-1	TGCAGTGCTAGAGAAGGGTGGACTGAAGCTTTCTTT	CSAREGWTEAFF
NA	TRBV30	few	TRBJ2-3	TGTGCCTGGAGTGTAGAAGGTTCCCGCACAGATACGCAGTATTTT	CAWSVEGSRTDTQYF
TRBD1	TRBV5-1	few	TRBJ2-5	TGCGCCAGCAGCTTGGAGTCGGGACAGAGGGAGACCCAGTACTTC	CASSLESGQRETQYF
NA	TRBV7-2	NA	TRBJ2-7	TGTGCCAGCAGCTTAGCGAATTGGGGCGGCGAAGTCCCCTACGAGCAGTACTTC	CASSLANWGGEVPYEQYF
TRBD1	TRBV10-3	NA	TRBJ1-1	TGTGCCATCAGGATACGACAGGGGGCGGTTGAAGCTTTCTTT	CAIRIRQGAVEAFF
NA	TRBV7-9	few	TRBJ2-5	TGTGCCAGCAGCCCCGACCTAATGGAGACCCAGTACTTC	CASSPDLMETQYF
TRBD1	TRBV20-1	few	TRBJ1-1	TGCAGTGCCGCCAACTCAGGGGGCAACACTGAAGCTTTCTTT	CSAANSGGNTEAFF
NA	TRBV5-1	many	TRBJ2-3	TGCGCCAGCAGCCCGGAAGGGCGGCAGGGTGTAGATACGCAGTATTTT	CASSPEGRQGVDTQYF
TRBD1	TRBV10-3	few	TRBJ1-5	TGTGCCATCAGGACAGGGACGGGTCAGCCCCAGCATTTT	CAIRTGTGQPQHF
NA	TRBV4-3	NA	TRBJ2-7	TGCGCCAGCAGCCAGGACAGCACCATCGCGGGCAGGAACTACGAGCAGTACTTC	CASSQDSTIAGRNYEQYF
TRBD1	TRBV10-3	few	TRBJ2-2	TGTGCCAGCTCGACAGGGGGCGAAAACACCGGGGAGCTGTTTTTT	CASSTGGENTGELFF